A selection of T cell receptor beta chains follows, all from one sample in a study of blood T cell repertoires in COVID-19. Data came from immunoSEQ multiplex PCR; TCRdb stores just in-frame clones and leaves some out. The profile shows around 60,000 clones, 83% of them singletons. Material for sequencing was peripheral blood. The receptor set was obtained from a man aged 45 to 65 with COVID-19, enrolled during active disease. CDR3s include the opening cysteine and the closing phenylalanine or tryptophan. D genes are given only for firm matches. A clone size is listed for some rows: how often the clone was seen (once, few, many), or a class if it is expanded.

cdr3_aa,cdr3_nt,j_call,v_call,d_call,clone_size
CASSEAGGSTGELFF,TGTGCCAGCAGTGAGGCTGGCGGGAGTACCGGGGAGCTGTTTTTT,TRBJ2-2,TRBV6-4,TRBD2,-
CASSYSGQGTYEQYF,TGTGCCAGCAGTTACTCGGGCCAGGGGACCTACGAGCAGTACTTC,TRBJ2-7,TRBV6-5,-,-
CASREDRGDEKLFF,TGTGCCAGCCGGGAGGACAGAGGGGATGAAAAACTGTTTTTT,TRBJ1-4,TRBV6-5,-,-
CASSLQGYEQYF,TGTGCCAGCAGCTTACAGGGGTACGAGCAGTACTTC,TRBJ2-7,TRBV7-9,-,-
CASSLMTGGYEQYF,TGCGCCAGCAGCTTGATGACGGGAGGGTACGAGCAGTACTTC,TRBJ2-7,TRBV5-1,TRBD2,-
CASSPWDRDGYTF,TGTGCCAGCAGTCCGTGGGACAGGGACGGCTACACCTTC,TRBJ1-2,TRBV28,TRBD1,-
CAWSSGNTIYF,TGTGCCTGGAGTTCGGGAAACACCATATATTTT,TRBJ1-3,TRBV30,-,-
CASSEYRGLQPQHF,TGTGCCAGCAGTGAATACAGGGGGCTTCAGCCCCAGCATTTT,TRBJ1-5,TRBV6-1,TRBD1,-
CSVEAGYEQYF,TGCAGCGTTGAGGCGGGTTACGAGCAGTACTTC,TRBJ2-7,TRBV29-1,-,medium-sized
CATSEGAGSSYEQYF,TGTGCCACCTCTGAGGGAGCGGGTAGCTCCTACGAGCAGTACTTC,TRBJ2-7,TRBV2,-,-
CASSLLGGRPTDTQYF,TGTGCCAGCAGTTTGCTGGGCGGGAGGCCTACAGATACGCAGTATTTT,TRBJ2-3,TRBV27,TRBD2,-
CATSDSGGDTDTQYF,TGTGCCACCAGTGATTCGGGGGGGGACACAGATACGCAGTATTTT,TRBJ2-3,TRBV24-1,TRBD2,-
CASTRGMDSNQPQHF,TGTGCCAGTACGCGGGGGATGGATAGCAATCAGCCCCAGCATTTT,TRBJ1-5,TRBV19,-,-
CATSDSPQQSPNSPLHF,TGTGCCACCAGTGATTCCCCTCAACAGAGCCCTAATTCACCCCTCCACTTT,TRBJ1-6,TRBV24-1,-,-